This T cell receptor beta chain derives from a study of vaccination and CD4 T cells after COVID-19. Study information: The cells in question were stimulated using overlapping spike peptides derived from SARS-CoV-2, HCoV-NL63, HCoV-OC43 and HCoV-229E. Overall study results and limits: Vaccine-specific clones in convalescent patients were spike mono-reactive in 304 of 307 cases.

Comment on this clonotype: Its specificity is not known.

Treatment defined: 10-day PBMC culture with coronavirus spike peptide pools or control peptides (ViraFEST assay). ViraFEST grew antigen-specific T cells using peptide pools, then sequenced TCRs. Two million PBMCs per well were cultured with 8.5 to 10 IU/ml IL-2 and 8.5 to 10 ug/ml peptide pools. With the Oncomine TCR Beta short-read assay, DNA from cultured CD4+ T cells was sequenced. TCRdb ran MiXCR on the PCR reads and lists one entry per CDR3 protein. The sample yields some 15,000 distinct CDR3 sequences, 60% to 75% seen once. Trimming pared 1 base from V and 2 bases from J, leaving 13 bases between. CDR1 is SEHNR and CDR2 is FQNEAQ in the germline V gene (reference sequence). The length of the CDR3 is 16 residues.

The TCR was taken from a human donor who had recovered from COVID-19. The sequencing input was CD4+ T cells from blood, cultured in vitro. This chain connects TRBV7-9 to TRBJ2-3; maybe TRBD2 (6 bases). CDR3 amino acids: CASSLVPGLPTDTQYF. The CDR3 nucleotides are TGTGCCAGCAGCTTAGTTCCGGGACTCCCCACAGATACGCAGTATTTT.